The 3 T cell receptor beta chains reported below all come from one sample, sequenced in a study of Ad26.COV2.S vaccination and SARS-CoV-2 variants. Specified treatment: 15 to 20 received Ad26.COV2.S at low or high dose, single or two shots; a few received placebo; per-sample allocation not given. Each sample was drawn 63 days after the first injection (of vaccine or placebo). Assay: immunoSEQ multiplex PCR; the TCRdb copy retains only in-frame clones and omits some. The profile shows about 400,000 clones, roughly 90% of them singletons. This sample comprised peripheral blood, obtained in a trial of Ad26.COV2.S vaccine versus placebo. The receptors here all came from a person aged 18 to 65 who received the Ad26.COV2.S COVID-19 vaccine or a placebo.

This clone was found once. The chain joins TRBV18 to TRBJ2-7, with 10 bases lining up with TRBD1. V shed 4 bases and J 4 bases; nucleotides not matched to a gene: 7. The CDR3 has 15 residues. Per germline, CDR1 KGHSH and CDR2 LQKENI. CDR3 amino acids: CASSRVGTGVYEQYF. DNA of the CDR3: TGTGCCAGCTCACGGGTTGGGACAGGGGTGTACGAGCAGTACTTC.

The rearrangement joins TRBV24-1 to TRBJ1-5; 10 bases map to TRBD1. The CDR3 is 15 residues long. Germline values: CDR1 KGHDR, CDR2 SFDVKD. The trim removed 3 bases at V and 6 bases at J, leaving 4 bases unmatched. The CDR3 region is CATSDPTGGGQPQHF. CDR3 DNA sequence: TGTGCCACCAGTGATCCGACAGGGGGCGGTCAGCCCCAGCATTTT.

The J gene is TRBJ2-3, the V gene TRBV4-1, with 8 bases fitting TRBD2. The CDR3 covers 16 residues. Losses at the gene ends were 0 bases for V and 0 bases for J; bases not matched to a gene: 2. Germline values: CDR1 MGHRA, CDR2 YSYEKL. The CDR3, as DNA: TGCGCCAGCAGCCAAGAGGCTAGCGGGAGCACAGATACGCAGTATTTT. Translated: CASSQEASGSTDTQYF.